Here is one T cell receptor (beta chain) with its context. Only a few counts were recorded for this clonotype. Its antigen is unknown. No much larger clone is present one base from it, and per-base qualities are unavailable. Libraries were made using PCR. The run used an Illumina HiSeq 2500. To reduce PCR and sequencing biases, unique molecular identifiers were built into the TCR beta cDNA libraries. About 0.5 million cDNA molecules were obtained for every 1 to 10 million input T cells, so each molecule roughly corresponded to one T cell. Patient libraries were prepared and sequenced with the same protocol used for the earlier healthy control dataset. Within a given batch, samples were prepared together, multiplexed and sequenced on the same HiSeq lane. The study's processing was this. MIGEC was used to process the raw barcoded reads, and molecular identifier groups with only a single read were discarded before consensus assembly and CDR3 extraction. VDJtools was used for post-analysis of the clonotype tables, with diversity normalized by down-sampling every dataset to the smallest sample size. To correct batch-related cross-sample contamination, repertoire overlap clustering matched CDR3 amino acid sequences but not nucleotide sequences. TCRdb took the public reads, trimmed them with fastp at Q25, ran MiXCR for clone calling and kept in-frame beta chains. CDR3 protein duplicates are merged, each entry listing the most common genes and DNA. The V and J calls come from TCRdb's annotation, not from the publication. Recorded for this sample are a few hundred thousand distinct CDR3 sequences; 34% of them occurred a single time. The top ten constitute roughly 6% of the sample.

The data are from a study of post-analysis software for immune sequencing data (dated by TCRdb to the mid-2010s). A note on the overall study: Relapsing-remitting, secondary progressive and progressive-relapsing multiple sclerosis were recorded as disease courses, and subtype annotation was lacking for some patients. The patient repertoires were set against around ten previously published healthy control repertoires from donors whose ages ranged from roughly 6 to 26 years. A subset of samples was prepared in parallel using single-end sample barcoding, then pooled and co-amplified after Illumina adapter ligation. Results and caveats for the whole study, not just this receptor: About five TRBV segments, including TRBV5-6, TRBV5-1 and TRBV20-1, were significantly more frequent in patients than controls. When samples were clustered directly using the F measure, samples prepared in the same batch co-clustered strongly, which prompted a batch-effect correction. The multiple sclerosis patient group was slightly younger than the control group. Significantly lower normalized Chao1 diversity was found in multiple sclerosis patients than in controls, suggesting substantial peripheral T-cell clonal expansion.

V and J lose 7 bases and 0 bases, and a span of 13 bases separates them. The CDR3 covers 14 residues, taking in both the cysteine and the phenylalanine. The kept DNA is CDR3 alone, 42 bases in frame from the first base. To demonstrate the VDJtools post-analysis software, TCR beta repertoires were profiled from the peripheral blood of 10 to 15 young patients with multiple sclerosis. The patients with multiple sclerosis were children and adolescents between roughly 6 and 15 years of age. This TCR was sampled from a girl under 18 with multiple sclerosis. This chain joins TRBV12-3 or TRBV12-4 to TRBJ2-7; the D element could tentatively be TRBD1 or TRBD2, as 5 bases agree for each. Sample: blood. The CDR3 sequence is CASTGDLSSYEQYF. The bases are TGTGCCAGCACCGGGGACCTTAGCTCCTACGAGCAGTACTTC.